The entry that follows covers one T cell receptor beta chain sequence. The data belong to a study of cytotoxic CD8 clonotypes in ibrutinib-treated CLL. Study-wide background: Patient counts were about twelve relapsed/refractory, 15 treatment-naive and about 18 IGHV unmutated. On average, around 89,000 productive rearrangements and just over 250,000 productive templates per sample.

CDR3 length: 15 amino acids. J lost 8 bases, V lost 5 bases, and 7 bases had no gene match. Germline CDR1 LGHNA, CDR2 YNFKEQ. Libraries were prepared by immunoSEQ multiplex PCR; TCRdb keeps only in-frame clonotypes and omits some of them. The sample consists of over 95,000 clones, under 70% of them appearing once. This receptor was taken from a human donor with chronic lymphocytic leukemia. The chain is built from TRBV4-2 and TRBJ1-4; 11 nucleotides line up with TRBD1. The sequences come from PBMCs, collected after 24 months of ibrutinib treatment. The CDR3: CASSGGQGAREKLFF. CDR3 DNA: TGTGCCAGCAGCGGAGGACAGGGGGCGCGGGAAAAACTGTTTTTT.